The clone carrying this T cell receptor (beta chain) was seen at least ten times. Its antigen is not known. Quantitative 5'-RACE with molecular barcodes was used to make the TCR beta libraries. Via MiXCR, TCRdb re-called the 5' RACE reads, giving one row per CDR3 protein. The sample consists of approximately 46,000 distinct CDR3 sequences, approximately 9.9% of them appearing once. The CDR3 is made up of 14 amino acids. Trimming stripped 1 base from V and 9 bases from J, with 14 bases between. The data are from a study of CD8 T cells in ankylosing spondylitis. Study-level points and caveats: The disease-linked clones had a CD8+ phenotype and low blood frequencies. One TCR beta motif, made up of 7 or 8 highly homologous variants, appeared characteristic of ankylosing spondylitis blood. Reported data indicate significant enrichment of disease-linked clones within matched ankylosing spondylitis synovial fluid.

The receptor comes from a male donor with ankylosing spondylitis or in good health (not recorded which). The chain couples TRBV12-3 or TRBV12-4 to TRBJ2-3, with D perhaps being TRBD1 or TRBD2 (5 bases each). The sequenced sample consisted of blood, either unsorted or a sorted T cell fraction (not recorded which). As DNA, the CDR3 is TGTGCCAGCAGTTTAGACGGGGACCCCCGAACGCAGTATTTT. This codes for CASSLDGDPRTQYF.